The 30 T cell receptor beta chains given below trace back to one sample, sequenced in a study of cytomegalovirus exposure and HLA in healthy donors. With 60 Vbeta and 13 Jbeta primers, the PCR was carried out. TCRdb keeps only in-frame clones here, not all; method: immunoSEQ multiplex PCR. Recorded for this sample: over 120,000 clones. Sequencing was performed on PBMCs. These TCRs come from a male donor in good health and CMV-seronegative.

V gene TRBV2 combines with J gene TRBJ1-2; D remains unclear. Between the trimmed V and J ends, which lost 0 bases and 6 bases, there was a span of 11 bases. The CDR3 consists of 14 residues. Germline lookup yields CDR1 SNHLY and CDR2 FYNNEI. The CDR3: CASSEARAFDGYTF. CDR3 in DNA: TGTGCCAGCAGTGAAGCGCGGGCTTTTGATGGCTACACCTTC. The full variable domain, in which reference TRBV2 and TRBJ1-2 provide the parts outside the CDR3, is EPEVTQTPSHQVTQMGQEVILRCVPISNHLYFYWYRQILGQKVEFLVSFYNNEISEKSEIFDDQFSVERPDGSNFTLKIRSTKLEDSAMYFCASSEARAFDGYTFGSGTRLTVV.

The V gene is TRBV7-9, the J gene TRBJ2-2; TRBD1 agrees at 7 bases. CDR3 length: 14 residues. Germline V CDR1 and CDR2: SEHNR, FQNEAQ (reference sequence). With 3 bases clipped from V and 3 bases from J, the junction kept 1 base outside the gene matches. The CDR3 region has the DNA TGTGCCAGCAGCTTGGGACAGTACACCGGGGAGCTGTTTTTT. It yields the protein CASSLGQYTGELFF.

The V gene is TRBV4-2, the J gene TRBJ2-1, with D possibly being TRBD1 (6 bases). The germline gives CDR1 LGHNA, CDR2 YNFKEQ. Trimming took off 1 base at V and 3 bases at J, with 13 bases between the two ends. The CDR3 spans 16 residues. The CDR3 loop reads CASSQVTGLLYNEQFF. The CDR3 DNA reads TGTGCCAGCAGCCAAGTAACAGGGCTTCTCTACAATGAGCAGTTCTTC.

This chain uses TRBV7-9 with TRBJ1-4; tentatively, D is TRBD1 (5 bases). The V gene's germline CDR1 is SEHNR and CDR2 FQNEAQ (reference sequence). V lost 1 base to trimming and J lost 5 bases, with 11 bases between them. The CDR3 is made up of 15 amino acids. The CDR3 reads CASSLDYGGNEKLFF. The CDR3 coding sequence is TGTGCCAGCAGCTTAGATTACGGGGGGAATGAAAAACTGTTTTTT. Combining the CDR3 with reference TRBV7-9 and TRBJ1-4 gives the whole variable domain DTGVSQNPRHKITKRGQNVTFRCDPISEHNRLYWYRQTLGQGPEFLTYFQNEAQLEKSRLLSDRFSAERPKGSFSTLEIQRTEQGDSAMYLCASSLDYGGNEKLFFGSGTQLSVL.

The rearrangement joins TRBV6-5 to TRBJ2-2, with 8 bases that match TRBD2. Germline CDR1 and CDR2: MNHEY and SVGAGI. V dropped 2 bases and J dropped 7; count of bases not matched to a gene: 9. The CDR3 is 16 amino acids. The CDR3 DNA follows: TGTGCCAGCAGTTACGACGGGGGGGCCGTCGGCGGGGAGCTGTTTTTT. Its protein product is CASSYDGGAVGGELFF.

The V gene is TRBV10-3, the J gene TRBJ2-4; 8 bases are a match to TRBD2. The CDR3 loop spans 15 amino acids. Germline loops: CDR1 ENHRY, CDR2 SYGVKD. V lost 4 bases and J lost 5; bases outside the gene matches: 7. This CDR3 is CAISGEAGAQNIQYF. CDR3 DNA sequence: TGTGCCATCAGTGGGGAAGCGGGAGCTCAAAACATTCAGTACTTC.

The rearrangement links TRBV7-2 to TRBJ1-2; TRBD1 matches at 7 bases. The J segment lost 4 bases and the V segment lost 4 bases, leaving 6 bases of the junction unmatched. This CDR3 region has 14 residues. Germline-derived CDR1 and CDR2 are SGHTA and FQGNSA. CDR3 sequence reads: CASSYGDSFYGYTF. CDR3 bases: TGTGCCAGCAGCTATGGGGACAGCTTCTATGGCTACACCTTC.

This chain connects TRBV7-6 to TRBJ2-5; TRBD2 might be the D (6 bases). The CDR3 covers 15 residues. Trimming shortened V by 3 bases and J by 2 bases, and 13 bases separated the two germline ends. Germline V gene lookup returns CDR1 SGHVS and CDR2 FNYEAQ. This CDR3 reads CASSLAGLAQETQYF. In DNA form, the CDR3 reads TGTGCCAGCAGCTTGGCGGGGCTAGCGCAAGAGACCCAGTACTTC.

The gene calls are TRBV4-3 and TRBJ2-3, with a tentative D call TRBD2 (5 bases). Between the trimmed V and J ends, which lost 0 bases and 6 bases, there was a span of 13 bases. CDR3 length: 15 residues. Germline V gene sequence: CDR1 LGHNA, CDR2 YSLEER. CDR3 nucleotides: TGCGCCAGCAGCCAAGAGGAGGTTGCACGTGATACGCAGTATTTT. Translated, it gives CASSQEEVARDTQYF.

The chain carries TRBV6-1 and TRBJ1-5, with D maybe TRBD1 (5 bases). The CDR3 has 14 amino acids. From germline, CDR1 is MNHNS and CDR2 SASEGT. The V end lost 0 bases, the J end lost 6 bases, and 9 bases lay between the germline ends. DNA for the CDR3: TGTGCCAGCAGTGAAGCGGGGGGAGGTCAGCCCCAGCATTTT. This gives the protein CASSEAGGGQPQHF.

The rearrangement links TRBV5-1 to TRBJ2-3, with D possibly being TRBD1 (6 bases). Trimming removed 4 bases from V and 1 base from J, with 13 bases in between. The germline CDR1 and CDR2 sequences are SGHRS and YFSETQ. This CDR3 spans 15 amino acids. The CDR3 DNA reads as TGCGCCAGCAGCCCCACAGGGTCGGGCACAGATACGCAGTATTTT. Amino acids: CASSPTGSGTDTQYF.

The CDR3 DNA follows: TGTGCCAGCAGCTTAGGCTGGGACAGGGAAGAGCAGTACTTC. Translated: CASSLGWDREEQYF. The chain links TRBV11-3 to TRBJ2-7; 9 bases match TRBD1. The CDR3 runs 14 residues. The germline V gene has CDR1 SGHNT and CDR2 YENEEA. J lost 7 bases, V lost 1 base, and 5 bases had no gene match.

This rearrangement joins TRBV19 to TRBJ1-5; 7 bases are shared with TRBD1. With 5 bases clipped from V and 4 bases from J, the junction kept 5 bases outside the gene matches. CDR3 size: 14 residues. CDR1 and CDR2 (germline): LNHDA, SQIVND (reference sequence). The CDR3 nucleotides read TGTGCCAGTAGTCATAAGACAGGGAATCAGCCCCAGCATTTT. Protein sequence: CASSHKTGNQPQHF.

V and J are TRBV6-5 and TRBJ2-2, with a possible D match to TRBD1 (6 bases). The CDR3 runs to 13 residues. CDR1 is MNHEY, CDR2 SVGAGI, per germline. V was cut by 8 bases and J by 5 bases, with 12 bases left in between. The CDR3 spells CASSPDRTGELFF. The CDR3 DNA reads TGTGCCAGCTCACCGGACAGAACCGGGGAGCTGTTTTTT.

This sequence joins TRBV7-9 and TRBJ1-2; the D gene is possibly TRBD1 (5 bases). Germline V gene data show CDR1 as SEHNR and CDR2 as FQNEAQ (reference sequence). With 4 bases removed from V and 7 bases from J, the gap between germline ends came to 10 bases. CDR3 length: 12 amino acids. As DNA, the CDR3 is TGTGCCAGCAGCTCCAGGGAGGGTGGCTACACCTTC. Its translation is CASSSREGGYTF.

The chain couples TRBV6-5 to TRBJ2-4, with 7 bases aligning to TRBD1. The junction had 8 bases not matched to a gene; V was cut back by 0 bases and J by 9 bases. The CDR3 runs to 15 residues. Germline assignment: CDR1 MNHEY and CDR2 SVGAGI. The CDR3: CASSYSQGVSVIQYF. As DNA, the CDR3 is TGTGCCAGCAGTTACTCGCAGGGGGTCTCGGTCATTCAGTACTTC.

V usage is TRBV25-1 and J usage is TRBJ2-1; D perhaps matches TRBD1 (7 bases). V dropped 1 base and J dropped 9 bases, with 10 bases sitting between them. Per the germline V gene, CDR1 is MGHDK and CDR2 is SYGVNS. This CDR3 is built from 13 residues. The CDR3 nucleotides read TGTGCCAGCAGTGAATTTCAGGGGGGTGAGCAGTTCTTC. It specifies CASSEFQGGEQFF.

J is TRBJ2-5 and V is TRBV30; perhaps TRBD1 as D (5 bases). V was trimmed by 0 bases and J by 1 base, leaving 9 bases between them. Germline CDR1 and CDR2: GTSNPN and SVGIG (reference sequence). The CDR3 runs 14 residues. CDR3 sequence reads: CAWSVGDPQETQYF. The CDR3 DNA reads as TGTGCCTGGAGTGTAGGGGATCCCCAAGAGACCCAGTACTTC.

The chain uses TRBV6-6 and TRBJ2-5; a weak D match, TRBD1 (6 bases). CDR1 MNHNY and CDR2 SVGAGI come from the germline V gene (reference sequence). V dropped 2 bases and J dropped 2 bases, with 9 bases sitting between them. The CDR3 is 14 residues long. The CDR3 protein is CASSYKGEQETQYF. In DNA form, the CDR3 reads TGTGCCAGCAGTTACAAGGGGGAGCAAGAGACCCAGTACTTC.

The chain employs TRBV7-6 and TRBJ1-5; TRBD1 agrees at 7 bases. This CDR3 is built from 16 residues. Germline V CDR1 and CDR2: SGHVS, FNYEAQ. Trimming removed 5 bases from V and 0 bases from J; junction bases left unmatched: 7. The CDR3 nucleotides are TGTGCCAGCAGCCTCGGACAGGCCCTTAGCAATCAGCCCCAGCATTTT. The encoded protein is CASSLGQALSNQPQHF.

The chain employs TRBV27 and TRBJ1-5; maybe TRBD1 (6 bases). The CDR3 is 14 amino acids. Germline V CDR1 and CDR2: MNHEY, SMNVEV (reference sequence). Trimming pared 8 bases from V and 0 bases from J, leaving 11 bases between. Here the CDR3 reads CASGWTDSNQPQHF. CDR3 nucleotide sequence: TGTGCCAGCGGGTGGACAGATAGCAATCAGCCCCAGCATTTT.

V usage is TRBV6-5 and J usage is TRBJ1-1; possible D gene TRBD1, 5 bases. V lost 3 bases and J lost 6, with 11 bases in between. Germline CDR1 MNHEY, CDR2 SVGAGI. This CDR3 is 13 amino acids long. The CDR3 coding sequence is TGTGCCAGCAGTTATTCGACACAGGCTGAAGCTTTCTTT. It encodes CASSYSTQAEAFF.

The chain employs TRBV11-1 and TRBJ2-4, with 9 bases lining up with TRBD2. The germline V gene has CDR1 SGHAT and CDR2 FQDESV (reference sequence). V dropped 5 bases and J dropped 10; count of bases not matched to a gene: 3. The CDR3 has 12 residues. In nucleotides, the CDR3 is TGTGCCAGCAGCCCCAGCGGGGGGATTCAGTACTTC. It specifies CASSPSGGIQYF.

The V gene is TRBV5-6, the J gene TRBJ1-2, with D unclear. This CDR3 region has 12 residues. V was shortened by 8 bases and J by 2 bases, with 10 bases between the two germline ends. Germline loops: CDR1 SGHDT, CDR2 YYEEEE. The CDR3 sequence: CASVRRNYGYTF. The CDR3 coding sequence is TGTGCCAGTGTGAGGAGGAACTATGGCTACACCTTC.

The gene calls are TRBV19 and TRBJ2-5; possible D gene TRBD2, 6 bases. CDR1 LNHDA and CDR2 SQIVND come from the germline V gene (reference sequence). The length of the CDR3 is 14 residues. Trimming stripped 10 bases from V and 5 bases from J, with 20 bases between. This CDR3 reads CATSAAPRGETQYF. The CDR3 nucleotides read TGTGCCACCTCAGCGGCCCCACGGGGGGAGACCCAGTACTTC.

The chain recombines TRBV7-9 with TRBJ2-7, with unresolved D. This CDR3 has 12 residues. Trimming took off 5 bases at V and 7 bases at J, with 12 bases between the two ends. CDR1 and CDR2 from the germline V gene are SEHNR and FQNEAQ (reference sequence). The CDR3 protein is CASSRQFDEQYF. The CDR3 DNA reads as TGTGCCAGCAGCCGCCAGTTTGATGAGCAGTACTTC. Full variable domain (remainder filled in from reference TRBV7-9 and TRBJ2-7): DTGVSQNPRHKITKRGQNVTFRCDPISEHNRLYWYRQTLGQGPEFLTYFQNEAQLEKSRLLSDRFSAERPKGSFSTLEIQRTEQGDSAMYLCASSRQFDEQYFGPGTRLTVT.

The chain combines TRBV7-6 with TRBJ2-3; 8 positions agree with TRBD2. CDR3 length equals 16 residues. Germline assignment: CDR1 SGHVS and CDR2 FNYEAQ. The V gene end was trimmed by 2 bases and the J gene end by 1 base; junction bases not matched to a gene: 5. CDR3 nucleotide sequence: TGTGCCAGCAGCTTAACTCCGCGGGGGGGCACAGATACGCAGTATTTT. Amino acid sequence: CASSLTPRGGTDTQYF.

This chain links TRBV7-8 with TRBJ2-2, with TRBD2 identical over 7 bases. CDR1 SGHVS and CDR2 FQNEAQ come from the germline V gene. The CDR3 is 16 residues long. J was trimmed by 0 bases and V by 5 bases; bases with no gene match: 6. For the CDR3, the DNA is TGTGCCAGCAGCCCGAGTAGCGGGTCGAACACCGGGGAGCTGTTTTTT. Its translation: CASSPSSGSNTGELFF.

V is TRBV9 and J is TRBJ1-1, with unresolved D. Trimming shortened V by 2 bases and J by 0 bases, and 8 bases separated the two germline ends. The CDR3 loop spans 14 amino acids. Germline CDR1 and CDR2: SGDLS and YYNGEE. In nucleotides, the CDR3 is TGTGCCAGCAGCGTCCGGTCCATGAACACTGAAGCTTTCTTT. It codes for CASSVRSMNTEAFF.

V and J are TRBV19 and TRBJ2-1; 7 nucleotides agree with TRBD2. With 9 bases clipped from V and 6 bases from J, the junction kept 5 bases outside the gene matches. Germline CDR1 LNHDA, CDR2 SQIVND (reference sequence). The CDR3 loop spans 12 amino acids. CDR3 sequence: CASSGALNEQFF. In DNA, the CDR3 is TGTGCCAGCAGCGGGGCCCTCAATGAGCAGTTCTTC.